These 16 T cell receptor beta chains originate from one sample sequenced in a study of brain T cells in children with intractable seizures. Using immunoSEQ multiplex PCR, the repertoire was profiled, and TCRdb retains in-frame clones only, with some absent. The repertoire has some 80,000 clones, around 91% of them found once; the top ten carry about 24%. The sample consisted of peripheral blood, taken at surgery. These receptors were taken from a girl aged 2-10 years with Rasmussen encephalitis and intractable seizures.

The chain uses TRBV6-5 and TRBJ2-4; 10 bases fit TRBD1. Losses at the gene ends were 6 bases for V and 7 bases for J; bases not matched to a gene: 6. This CDR3 is built from 14 residues. Germline V gives CDR1 MNHEY, CDR2 SVGAGI. Here the CDR3 reads CASRKDRGGNIQYF. In DNA form, the CDR3 reads TGTGCCAGCAGAAAGGACAGGGGGGGGAACATTCAGTACTTC.

This clone was detected only once. The rearrangement uses TRBV30 and TRBJ2-3, with D possibly TRBD2 on 7 matching bases. The germline CDR1 and CDR2 sequences are GTSNPN and SVGIG (reference sequence). This CDR3 has 16 residues. Trimming removed 0 bases from V and 6 bases from J, with 19 bases in between. The CDR3 sequence is CAWSVRFRGGSDTQYF. DNA for the CDR3: TGTGCCTGGAGTGTACGTTTTAGGGGGGGAAGCGATACGCAGTATTTT.

The DNA for the CDR3 is TGTGCCAGTAGTTCCACTAGAGGAGGTGAAGCTTTCTTT. Translated, it gives CASSSTRGGEAFF. The J gene is TRBJ1-1, the V gene TRBV19; no definite D call. Germline V gene sequence: CDR1 LNHDA, CDR2 SQIVND (reference sequence). The CDR3 length is 13 residues. V gave up 5 bases and J gave up 7 bases, with 14 bases separating them.

The chain joins TRBV6-5 to TRBJ2-2; tentatively, D is TRBD2 (5 bases). Trimming removed 4 bases at V and 4 bases at J, with 13 bases between. The CDR3 runs to 15 residues. Germline loops: CDR1 MNHEY, CDR2 SVGAGI. This CDR3 reads CASSSGSGPTGELFF. The CDR3 DNA sequence: TGTGCCAGCAGTTCGGGGAGCGGCCCCACCGGGGAGCTGTTTTTT.

The count of this clone is one. The chain combines TRBV12-3 or TRBV12-4 with TRBJ1-3; D is ambiguous. Trimming took 11 bases from V and 0 from J, leaving 8 bases between them. The CDR3 runs 12 residues. The CDR3 DNA is TGTGCCGAAGGCCACTCTGGAAACACCATATATTTT. The encoded protein is CAEGHSGNTIYF.

The chain is built from TRBV12-2 and TRBJ2-2. TRBV12-2 counts as a pseudogene. CDR3 length: 16 amino acids. The CDR3 nucleotides read TGTGCAAGTCGCTTAGAATGGCAGGACCGGACCGGGGAGCTGTTTTTT. This gives the protein CASRLEWQDRTGELFF.

The gene calls are TRBV30 and TRBJ2-4; 13 bases agree with TRBD2. The CDR3 length is 14 residues. V was pared by 4 bases and J by 8 bases, with 5 bases of the junction left unmatched. Germline V gives CDR1 GTSNPN, CDR2 SVGIG (reference sequence). CDR3: CAWNQLAGGHIQYF. For the CDR3, the DNA is TGTGCCTGGAACCAACTAGCGGGGGGGCACATTCAGTACTTC.

The chain joins TRBV6-1 to TRBJ1-5; D gene unclear. The germline V gene has CDR1 MNHNS and CDR2 SASEGT. The CDR3 loop spans 14 amino acids. V was pared by 1 base and J by 6 bases, with 10 bases between. The CDR3 reads CASSEGGFPQPQHF. CDR3 in DNA: TGTGCCAGCAGTGAAGGCGGGTTTCCTCAGCCCCAGCATTTT.

The gene calls are TRBV7-2 and TRBJ2-5, with 9 bases matching TRBD2. V shed 3 bases and J 3 bases; nucleotides not matched to a gene: 5. Per the germline V gene, CDR1 is SGHTA and CDR2 is FQGNSA. This CDR3 comprises 15 residues. The DNA of the CDR3 is TGTGCCAGCAGCTTTAATGCGGGAGGGAAAGAGACCCAGTACTTC. Translation: CASSFNAGGKETQYF. Based on the CDR3 plus reference TRBV7-2 and TRBJ2-5, the full variable domain is GAGVSQSPSNKVTEKGKDVELRCDPISGHTALYWYRQSLGQGLEFLIYFQGNSAPDKSGLPSDRFSAERTGGSVSTLTIQRTQQEDSAVYLCASSFNAGGKETQYFGPGTRLLVL.

In DNA form, the CDR3 reads TGTGCCTGGAGGTCGTTCGGGGACGGCTACACCTTC. Encoded protein: CAWRSFGDGYTF. The chain couples TRBV30 to TRBJ1-2, with a possible D match to TRBD1 (5 bases). CDR1 GTSNPN and CDR2 SVGIG come from the germline V gene (reference sequence). This CDR3 contains 12 residues. V was clipped by 3 bases and J by 8 bases, with 13 bases between them.

V is TRBV28 and J is TRBJ1-6, with a tentative D call TRBD1 (6 bases). This CDR3 region has 16 residues. V lost 4 bases and J lost 5, with 15 bases in between. In germline, CDR1 is MDHEN, CDR2 SYDVKM. Here the CDR3 reads CASSSLQGTNNSPLHF. The CDR3 DNA reads as TGTGCCAGCAGTTCATTACAGGGTACAAATAATTCACCCCTCCACTTT.

This clone was counted a single time. This rearrangement joins TRBV6-2 or TRBV6-3 to TRBJ1-5, with D possibly matching TRBD1 (5 bases). There are 14 residues in the CDR3. Per the germline V gene, CDR1 is MNHEY and CDR2 is SVGEGT. V was shortened by 0 bases and J by 7 bases, with 10 bases between the two germline ends. The CDR3 region has the DNA TGTGCCAGCAGTTACTCGCGGAGGGGCCAGCCCCAGCATTTT. This codes for CASSYSRRGQPQHF.

This chain links TRBV5-4 with TRBJ1-2; unclear D gene. This CDR3 contains 12 residues. The V and J ends lost 5 bases and 2 bases respectively, with 7 bases between them. The germline V gene has CDR1 SGHNT and CDR2 YYREEE (reference sequence). CDR3 coding DNA: TGTGCCAGCAGGAGGCCGAACTATGGCTACACCTTC. Protein sequence: CASRRPNYGYTF.

The chain is built from TRBV7-9 and TRBJ2-3; 7 bases agree with TRBD1. The CDR3 is 15 amino acids. Germline V CDR1 and CDR2: SEHNR, FQNEAQ (reference sequence). The junction had 4 bases not matched to a gene; V was cut back by 4 bases and J by 0 bases. The CDR3 reads CASSWVTGSTDTQYF. For the CDR3, the DNA is TGTGCCAGCAGCTGGGTGACAGGGAGCACAGATACGCAGTATTTT.

J is TRBJ2-5 and V is TRBV27; 7 nucleotides match TRBD2. J lost 5 bases, V lost 3 bases, and 6 bases had no gene match. CDR3 length equals 14 residues. Germline CDR1 reads MNHEY; CDR2 reads SMNVEV (reference sequence). CDR3 DNA sequence: TGTGCCAGCAGTTTGGCCGGGAGGTACGAGACCCAGTACTTC. Protein sequence: CASSLAGRYETQYF.

The CDR3 here is CASRSGTPEAFF. CDR3 sequence (DNA): TGTGCCAGCAGATCCGGGACACCTGAAGCTTTCTTT. V is TRBV6-5 and J is TRBJ1-1; perhaps TRBD1 as D (6 bases). V was trimmed by 6 bases and J by 6 bases, leaving 11 bases between them. There are 12 residues in the CDR3. CDR1 is MNHEY, CDR2 SVGAGI, per germline.